This T cell receptor beta chain stems from a study of CD8+ T cells in alopecia areata. Study-wide context: A 6-month off-drug phase came after tofacitinib, which had lasted 6 to 18 months.

Specified treatment: oral pan-JAK inhibitor, 5-10 mg twice daily. Findings and limits, study-wide: As there was one nonresponder, how baseline CD8+ expansion relates to response remains uncertain.

Sequencing used cDNA as its template, made by extracting RNA and reverse transcribing it. Only in-frame clones appear in the TCRdb table, and some are missing; sequencing was by immunoSEQ multiplex PCR. Among some 200,000 clones listed, about 40% were seen once. This clone has just a few counts. Its matching antigen is unknown. The specimen comprised CD4+ T cells sorted from blood, sampled at approximately week 36, from a patient treated with tofacitinib. The sequence came from a human donor with alopecia areata.

The CDR3 region is CASSFSGTGEEKLFF. The DNA for the CDR3 is TGCGCCAGCAGCTTCTCCGGGACAGGGGAGGAAAAACTGTTTTTT. The genes are TRBV5-1 and TRBJ1-4, with 10 bases fitting TRBD1. V gave up 2 bases and J gave up 8 bases; unmatched junction bases: 6. Germline V lookup: CDR1 SGHRS, CDR2 YFSETQ. The CDR3 runs 15 residues. Full variable domain (remainder filled in from reference TRBV5-1 and TRBJ1-4): KAGVTQTPRYLIKTRGQQVTLSCSPISGHRSVSWYQQTPGQGLQFLFEYFSETQRNKGNFPGRFSGRQFSNSRSEMNVSTLELGDSALYLCASSFSGTGEEKLFFGSGTQLSVL.